The 8 T cell receptor beta chains given below trace back to one sample, sequenced in a study of cytomegalovirus exposure and HLA in healthy donors. Amplification used 60 Vbeta primers and 13 Jbeta primers. Repertoires were generated with immunoSEQ multiplex PCR, while TCRdb's copy carries only in-frame clones and drops some. In all, the sample yields roughly 220,000 clones. The sequenced sample consisted of PBMCs. These receptors were collected from a girl aged 2-10 years in good health and CMV-seropositive.

The V and J genes are TRBV10-2 and TRBJ2-1; D is perhaps TRBD2 (6 bases). In germline, CDR1 is WSHSY, CDR2 SAAADI. CDR3 size: 14 residues. Trimming removed 8 bases at V and 7 bases at J, with 18 bases between. CDR3 nucleotide sequence: TGCGCCAGCTCTGGTGGGGGAGGAATAAATGAGCAGTTCTTC. Protein product: CASSGGGGINEQFF.

The chain links TRBV6-5 to TRBJ1-5; D remains ambiguous. The V gene lost 2 bases and the J gene lost 5 bases, with 10 bases spanning the gap. Germline loops: CDR1 MNHEY, CDR2 SVGAGI. The CDR3 has 14 amino acids. The CDR3 DNA is TGTGCCAGCAGTTACGGGCAGGAGGATCAGCCCCAGCATTTT. This gives the protein CASSYGQEDQPQHF.

CDR3: CSVSLLAGGGVSYNEQFF. As DNA, the CDR3 is TGCAGCGTTTCCCTTCTAGCGGGAGGGGGGGTCTCCTACAATGAGCAGTTCTTC. This sequence joins TRBV29-1 and TRBJ2-1; 12 nucleotides match TRBD2. CDR3 length: 18 amino acids. V was pared by 5 bases and J by 0 bases, with 11 bases of the junction left unmatched. The germline gives CDR1 SQVTM, CDR2 ANQGSEA.

This chain connects TRBV6-1 to TRBJ1-2, with 9 bases aligning to TRBD1. After removal of 5 bases from V and 8 bases from J, the junction contained 9 bases not matched to a gene. The CDR3 loop spans 14 amino acids. CDR1 and CDR2 from the germline V gene are MNHNS and SASEGT. CDR3 coding DNA: TGTGCCAGCAGTACCCCGGGACAGGGTTCCGGCTACACCTTC. Residues: CASSTPGQGSGYTF.

The chain joins TRBV2 to TRBJ1-2; possible D gene TRBD1, 5 bases. Germline V gene sequence: CDR1 SNHLY, CDR2 FYNNEI. This CDR3 is built from 14 residues. V lost 6 bases and J lost 4, with 15 bases in between. The CDR3 reads CASRPSEGRYGYTF. The CDR3 region has the DNA TGTGCCAGCAGGCCCTCGGAGGGGCGCTATGGCTACACCTTC.

The chain combines TRBV2 with TRBJ2-1; 16 bases are shared with TRBD2. The CDR3 totals 17 residues. J gave up 3 bases and V 6 bases, and 5 bases lay outside the gene matches. The germline gives CDR1 SNHLY, CDR2 FYNNEI. The CDR3 here is CASRGTSGRANYNEQFF. DNA of the CDR3: TGTGCCAGCAGGGGGACTAGCGGGAGGGCTAACTACAATGAGCAGTTCTTC. The full variable domain, its missing parts supplied by reference TRBV2 and TRBJ2-1, is EPEVTQTPSHQVTQMGQEVILRCVPISNHLYFYWYRQILGQKVEFLVSFYNNEISEKSEIFDDQFSVERPDGSNFTLKIRSTKLEDSAMYFCASRGTSGRANYNEQFFGPGTRLTVL.

This chain links TRBV7-6 with TRBJ1-2; D unclear. CDR1 and CDR2 from the germline V gene are SGHVS and FNYEAQ. The CDR3 loop spans 12 amino acids. Deletions cut 4 bases from V and 4 bases from J, with 7 bases between. This CDR3 is CASSSNGYGYTF. The CDR3 region has the DNA TGTGCCAGCAGCTCAAACGGCTATGGCTACACCTTC.

This sequence joins TRBV6-1 and TRBJ2-7; D gene uncertain. Germline V gene lookup returns CDR1 MNHNS and CDR2 SASEGT. V was cut by 4 bases and J by 3 bases, with 22 bases left in between. The length of the CDR3 is 17 residues. CDR3 in amino acids: CASSAPPYGGTGYEQYF. The CDR3 bases are TGTGCCAGCAGTGCCCCCCCTTACGGCGGAACCGGCTACGAGCAGTACTTC.